The next 28 T cell receptor beta chains were all read from a single sample in a study of human T cells and chemical hapten exposure. This sample's time point: pre-sensitization, week 0. Treatment specified: therapeutic diphenylcyclopropenone sensitization with weekly scalp DPC. In TCRdb, the RACE reads were re-called with MiXCR into one record per CDR3 protein. The sample consists of over 300,000 distinct CDR3 sequences, approximately 5.1% of them appearing once. Sequenced material: whole blood, taken in connection with sensitization to the hapten diphenylcyclopropenone (DPC). All receptors come from a woman in her forties or fifties with alopecia areata. Some clones in this sample may be carry-over from other donors' samples.

The CDR3 spells CASSPPVGASGTQYF. CDR3 coding DNA: TGTGCCAGCTCACCACCGGTCGGGGCCTCCGGTACGCAGTATTTT. The chain is built from TRBV18 and TRBJ2-3; D tentatively fits TRBD1 or TRBD2 (5 bases each). The CDR3 length is 15 residues. In germline, CDR1 is KGHSH, CDR2 LQKENI. V shed 0 bases and J shed 8 bases, with 15 bases lying between them.

This clonotype was counted at least ten times. The chain combines TRBV9 with TRBJ2-7; D is uncertain. Trimming left V 0 bases short and J 3 bases short, with 13 bases between. The CDR3 has 15 amino acids. Germline loops: CDR1 SGDLS, CDR2 YYNGEE. The CDR3 nucleotides read TGTGCCAGCAGCGTAGCATCGGCAGTTAACTACGAGCAGTACTTC. Amino acid sequence: CASSVASAVNYEQYF.

The rearrangement joins TRBV5-6 to TRBJ1-1; weak D call: TRBD1 (5 bases). Germline V CDR1 and CDR2: SGHDT, YYEEEE. Trimming stripped 1 base from V and 1 base from J, with 11 bases between. CDR3 length: 15 amino acids. The CDR3 region is CASSLYWGPNTEAFF. For the CDR3, the DNA is TGTGCCAGCAGCTTGTATTGGGGCCCGAACACTGAAGCTTTCTTT.

V and J are TRBV6-6 and TRBJ1-5, with D possibly matching TRBD1 (5 bases). The CDR3 sequence is 14 residues long. Trimming left V 0 bases short and J 7 bases short, with 10 bases between. Germline loops: CDR1 MNHNY, CDR2 SVGAGI (reference sequence). The CDR3 protein is CASSYSSGNQPQHF. The CDR3, as DNA: TGTGCCAGCAGTTACTCGTCAGGGAACCAGCCCCAGCATTTT.

The V and J genes are TRBV5-1 and TRBJ1-4, with D unclear. There are 16 residues in the CDR3. Trimming took off 4 bases at V and 0 bases at J, with 13 bases between the two ends. The germline gives CDR1 SGHRS, CDR2 YFSETQ. The CDR3 coding sequence is TGCGCCAGCAGCCCCTATTCCATCACAACTAATGAAAAACTGTTTTTT. It yields the protein CASSPYSITTNEKLFF.

This clonotype was found many times. This sequence joins TRBV7-9 and TRBJ1-1; 9 nucleotides match TRBD1. CDR1 and CDR2 (germline): SEHNR, FQNEAQ (reference sequence). The CDR3 has 14 amino acids. V dropped 8 bases and J dropped 2; count of bases not matched to a gene: 6. In DNA form, the CDR3 reads TGTGCCAGCCCTTCGGACAGGGGAAACACTGAAGCTTTCTTT. It codes for CASPSDRGNTEAFF. The full variable domain, rest sourced from reference TRBV7-9 and TRBJ1-1, is DTGVSQNPRHKITKRGQNVTFRCDPISEHNRLYWYRQTLGQGPEFLTYFQNEAQLEKSRLLSDRFSAERPKGSFSTLEIQRTEQGDSAMYLCASPSDRGNTEAFFGQGTRLTVV.

This clonotype was seen repeatedly, ten times or more. The V gene is TRBV9, the J gene TRBJ1-3, with D unclear. Germline CDR1 SGDLS, CDR2 YYNGEE. V was pared by 0 bases and J by 0 bases, with 4 bases between. CDR3 length: 14 residues. The CDR3 nucleotides read TGTGCCAGCAGCGTAGGGAGCTCTGGAAACACCATATATTTT. Amino acids: CASSVGSSGNTIYF.

This chain links TRBV29-1 with TRBJ2-1; perhaps TRBD2 as D (6 bases). The V and J ends lost 8 bases and 9 bases respectively, with 14 bases between them. The germline V gene encodes CDR1 SQVTM and CDR2 ANQGSEA. This CDR3 spans 11 amino acids. The CDR3: CSLWEAGEQFF. In DNA form, the CDR3 reads TGCAGCCTGTGGGAAGCGGGTGAGCAGTTCTTC.

This clonotype was seen only a few times. V gene TRBV29-1 combines with J gene TRBJ1-4, with D possibly being TRBD1 (6 bases). Germline CDR1 and CDR2: SQVTM and ANQGSEA. The CDR3 consists of 12 residues. The ends were cut back, 7 bases at V and 14 bases at J, with 20 bases in the middle. The CDR3 nucleotides are TGCAGCGCCCTATCCGGGACATCGGGGCTGTTTTTT. Translation: CSALSGTSGLFF.

This clonotype has a handful of counts. The chain carries TRBV7-2 and TRBJ2-1; 13 positions match TRBD2. This CDR3 is built from 17 residues. Germline V lookup: CDR1 SGHTA, CDR2 FQGNSA. The V segment lost 4 bases and the J segment 8 bases; nucleotides outside the gene matches: 11. The chain's CDR3 is CASSSQPSLAGGHEQFF. As DNA, the CDR3 is TGTGCCAGCAGCTCCCAGCCCTCACTAGCGGGGGGGCATGAGCAGTTCTTC.

The chain recombines TRBV23-1 with TRBJ1-5; D unresolved. TRBV23-1 is treated as an ORF (open reading frame) with a function not yet certain. V was clipped by 1 base and J by 9 bases, with 16 bases between them. This CDR3 spans 15 amino acids. The CDR3 loop reads CASSQFGSLGRPQHF. The CDR3 DNA sequence: TGCGCCAGCAGTCAATTCGGCAGCTTGGGAAGGCCCCAGCATTTT.

The genes are TRBV6-2 or TRBV6-3 and TRBJ2-6; 7 bases agree with TRBD2. The junction had 12 bases not matched to a gene; V was cut back by 4 bases and J by 0 bases. The CDR3 contains 19 residues. Germline V CDR1 and CDR2: MNHEY, SVGEGT. The DNA for the CDR3 is TGTGCCAGCAGTTCGGGGGGACGGCGATTTAGCTCTGGGGCCAACGTCCTGACTTTC. Translated: CASSSGGRRFSSGANVLTF.

This clonotype was seen a handful of times. The V call is TRBV10-3, the J call TRBJ2-2; D is possibly TRBD1 (6 bases). Trimming stripped 1 base from V and 0 bases from J, with 15 bases between. This CDR3 spans 18 amino acids. Germline loops: CDR1 ENHRY, CDR2 SYGVKD. CDR3 bases: TGTGCCATCAGTGAGTTCGCCCCCGGGACATCGAACACCGGGGAGCTGTTTTTT. It encodes CAISEFAPGTSNTGELFF.

There are a few counts of this clonotype. The rearrangement uses TRBV12-3 or TRBV12-4 and TRBJ2-5; D possibly corresponds to TRBD1 (5 bases). The V and J ends lost 3 bases and 5 bases respectively, with 10 bases between them. The CDR3 contains 13 residues. CDR3 DNA sequence: TGTGCCAGCAGTTTTGAGGCAGGGGAGACCCAGTACTTC. It encodes CASSFEAGETQYF.

This clonotype was detected only a few times. This chain links TRBV12-3 or TRBV12-4 with TRBJ1-3; 8 bases align to TRBD1. The CDR3 spans 15 residues. V lost 7 bases and J lost 1; bases outside the gene matches: 6. The CDR3 here is CASTGTGESGNTIYF. As DNA, the CDR3 is TGTGCCAGCACTGGGACAGGAGAGTCTGGAAACACCATATATTTT.

V is TRBV28 and J is TRBJ1-4; possible D gene TRBD1, 5 bases. The CDR3 length is 18 residues. Germline values: CDR1 MDHEN, CDR2 SYDVKM. V was clipped by 5 bases and J by 0 bases, with 19 bases between them. In nucleotides, the CDR3 is TGTGCCAGCAGTACCCGGTCGGGGGTCCTTGCAACTAATGAAAAACTGTTTTTT. This translates into CASSTRSGVLATNEKLFF.

With respect to this clonotype: This likely came from a read error, as a far larger clone is one base away. This rearrangement joins TRBV7-9 to TRBJ2-5; D remains unclear. From germline, CDR1 is SEHNR and CDR2 FQNEAQ (reference sequence). There are 11 residues in the CDR3. CDR3 DNA: TGTGCCAGCAGCTACTCGGAGACCCAGCACTTC. Translation: CASSYSETQHF. Drawing the rest from reference TRBV7-9 and TRBJ2-5, the complete variable domain is DTGVSQNPRHKITKRGQNVTFRCDPISEHNRLYWYRQTLGQGPEFLTYFQNEAQLEKSRLLSDRFSAERPKGSFSTLEIQRTEQGDSAMYLCASSYSETQHFGPGTRLLVL.

This clonotype has more than one count but fewer than ten. The chain uses TRBV20-1 and TRBJ2-2; 11 bases are shared with TRBD2. The CDR3 runs 16 residues. J was trimmed by 5 bases and V by 1 base; bases with no gene match: 6. Germline CDR1 and CDR2: DFQATT and SNEGSKA (reference sequence). This CDR3 is CSARGGLAGGTGELFF. The CDR3 DNA reads TGCAGTGCTAGAGGAGGGTTAGCGGGAGGGACCGGGGAGCTGTTTTTT.

This chain connects TRBV6-2 or TRBV6-3 to TRBJ1-1; D remains ambiguous. Per germline, CDR1 MNHEY and CDR2 SVGEGT. This CDR3 has 14 residues. The ends were cut back, 2 bases at V and 1 base at J, with 8 bases in the middle. CDR3: CASSYTRANTEAFF. As DNA, the CDR3 is TGTGCCAGCAGTTACACGAGGGCGAACACTGAAGCTTTCTTT.

This clonotype was recorded many times. The V gene is TRBV7-2, the J gene TRBJ1-6, with 8 positions matching TRBD1. The CDR3 consists of 13 residues. Per germline, CDR1 SGHTA and CDR2 FQGNSA. Unmatched junction bases numbered 2, after V lost 6 bases and J lost 7 bases. This CDR3 reads CASSRTGNSPLHF. DNA of the CDR3: TGTGCCAGCAGTCGGACAGGGAATTCACCCCTCCACTTT.

This clonotype has ten or more counts. The V gene is TRBV10-3, the J gene TRBJ2-1, with D perhaps given as TRBD1 or TRBD2 (6 bases each). The germline gives CDR1 ENHRY, CDR2 SYGVKD. The CDR3 spans 16 residues. V was shortened by 2 bases and J by 0 bases, with 11 bases between the two germline ends. The CDR3 sequence is CAISEPGAVSYNEQFF. CDR3 bases: TGTGCCATCAGTGAGCCGGGGGCCGTCTCCTACAATGAGCAGTTCTTC.

At least ten counts were recorded for this clonotype. The V gene is TRBV4-1, the J gene TRBJ2-5; 10 nucleotides match TRBD2. CDR1 is MGHRA, CDR2 YSYEKL, per germline. Trimming took 1 base from V and 5 from J; bases not matched to a gene: 4. CDR3 size: 15 residues. CDR3 coding DNA: TGCGCCAGCAGCCAAGCAGCGGGGGGGCGTGAGACCCAGTACTTC. The encoded protein is CASSQAAGGRETQYF.

This clonotype was detected only a few times. The genes are TRBV20-1 and TRBJ2-3; D is possibly TRBD2 (5 bases). V shed 0 bases and J shed 2 bases, with 12 bases lying between them. The germline V gene encodes CDR1 DFQATT and CDR2 SNEGSKA (reference sequence). This CDR3 has 15 residues. This chain's CDR3 is CSAREERPYTDTQYF. For the CDR3, the DNA is TGCAGTGCTAGAGAGGAGCGGCCCTACACAGATACGCAGTATTTT.

V gene TRBV4-3 combines with J gene TRBJ2-3; a weak D match, TRBD1 (6 bases). The germline V gene encodes CDR1 LGHNA and CDR2 YSLEER. The V and J ends lost 0 bases and 3 bases respectively, with 10 bases between them. This CDR3 comprises 15 residues. CDR3 sequence (DNA): TGCGCCAGCAGCCAAGAGAACAGGGTAACAGATACGCAGTATTTT. Amino acids: CASSQENRVTDTQYF.

The gene calls are TRBV7-9 and TRBJ1-5; D is uncertain. V gave up 3 bases and J gave up 4 bases, with 13 bases separating them. The germline gives CDR1 SEHNR, CDR2 FQNEAQ (reference sequence). This CDR3 is built from 15 residues. This chain's CDR3 is CASSLDGRRNQPQHF. The CDR3 DNA reads as TGTGCCAGCAGCTTGGACGGGCGCCGGAATCAGCCCCAGCATTTT.

This clonotype was detected ten times or more. J is TRBJ2-3 and V is TRBV28; possibly TRBD1 for D (6 bases). CDR1 and CDR2 from the germline V gene are MDHEN and SYDVKM. The CDR3 runs to 14 residues. V lost 3 bases and J 4 bases, leaving 11 bases between the germline ends. This CDR3 is CASSFRGQPDTQYF. For the CDR3, the DNA is TGTGCCAGCAGTTTCCGAGGACAGCCAGATACGCAGTATTTT.

This clonotype has at least ten counts. The chain couples TRBV29-1 to TRBJ2-1, with a tentative D call TRBD1 (5 bases). This CDR3 is 14 amino acids long. The V end was cut by 4 bases, the J end by 0 bases, with 10 bases between. Germline V CDR1 and CDR2: SQVTM, ANQGSEA. The chain's CDR3 is CSVVGASSYNEQFF. The CDR3 region has the DNA TGCAGCGTTGTTGGGGCGAGCTCCTACAATGAGCAGTTCTTC.

This clonotype was seen at least ten times. This rearrangement joins TRBV28 to TRBJ1-1, with 7 bases lining up with TRBD1. Germline V gene data show CDR1 as MDHEN and CDR2 as SYDVKM. J gave up 3 bases and V 5 bases, and 6 bases lay outside the gene matches. The CDR3 contains 14 residues. The CDR3 nucleotides read TGTGCCAGCAGTCCTATCGACAGGGACACTGAAGCTTTCTTT. Its protein product is CASSPIDRDTEAFF. The full variable domain, completed using reference TRBV28 and TRBJ1-1, is DVKVTQSSRYLVKRTGEKVFLECVQDMDHENMFWYRQDPGLGLRLIYFSYDVKMKEKGDIPEGYSVSREKKERFSLILESASTNQTSMYLCASSPIDRDTEAFFGQGTRLTVV.